The clone carrying this TCR beta chain was picked up a small number of times. The data derive from a study of response to subunit inactivated influenza vaccine. TCRdb redid the calling of the RT-PCR reads with MiXCR, one entry per CDR3 protein. The sample yields roughly 700,000 distinct CDR3 sequences, about 15% seen once. This TCR was sampled from a man aged 50 to 60 who received an inactivated influenza vaccine. The sample here was PBMCs from blood, taken roughly 15 days before vaccination.

The CDR3 coding sequence is TGTGCCAGCAGCTTAAGCAGGGAAATCAACGAGCAGTACTTC. Its protein product is CASSLSREINEQYF. The chain couples TRBV7-9 to TRBJ2-7; tentatively, D is TRBD1 (5 bases). The CDR3 has 14 amino acids. Germline V CDR1 and CDR2: SEHNR, FQNEAQ (reference sequence). V lost 2 bases to trimming and J lost 5 bases, with 13 bases between them.